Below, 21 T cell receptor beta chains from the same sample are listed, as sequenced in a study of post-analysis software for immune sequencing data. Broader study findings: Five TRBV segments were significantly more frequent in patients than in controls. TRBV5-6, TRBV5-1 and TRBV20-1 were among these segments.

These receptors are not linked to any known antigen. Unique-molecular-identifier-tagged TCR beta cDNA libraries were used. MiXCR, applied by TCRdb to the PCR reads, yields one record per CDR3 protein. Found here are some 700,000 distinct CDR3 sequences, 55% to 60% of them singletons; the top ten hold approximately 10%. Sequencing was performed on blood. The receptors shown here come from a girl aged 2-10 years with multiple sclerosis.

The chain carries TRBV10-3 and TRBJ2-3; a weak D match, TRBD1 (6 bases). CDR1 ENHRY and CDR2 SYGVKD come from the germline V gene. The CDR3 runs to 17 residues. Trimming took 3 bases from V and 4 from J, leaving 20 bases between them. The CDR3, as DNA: TGTGCCATCAGTGACTCGGACAGTCCCAAGGGGGCAGATACGCAGTATTTT. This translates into CAISDSDSPKGADTQYF.

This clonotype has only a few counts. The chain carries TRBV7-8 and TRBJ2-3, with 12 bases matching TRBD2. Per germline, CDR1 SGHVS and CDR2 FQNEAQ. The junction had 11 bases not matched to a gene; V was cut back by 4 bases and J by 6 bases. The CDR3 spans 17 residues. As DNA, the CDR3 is TGTGCCAGCAGCTCCCGACTAGCGGGGGTCCAATGGGATACGCAGTATTTT. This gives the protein CASSSRLAGVQWDTQYF.

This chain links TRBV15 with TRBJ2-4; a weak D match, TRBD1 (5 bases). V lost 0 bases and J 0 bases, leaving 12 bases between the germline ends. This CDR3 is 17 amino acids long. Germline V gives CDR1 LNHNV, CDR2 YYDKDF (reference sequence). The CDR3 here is CATSRDLGHLAKNIQYF. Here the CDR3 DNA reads TGTGCCACCAGCAGAGATCTAGGACACCTAGCCAAAAACATTCAGTACTTC.

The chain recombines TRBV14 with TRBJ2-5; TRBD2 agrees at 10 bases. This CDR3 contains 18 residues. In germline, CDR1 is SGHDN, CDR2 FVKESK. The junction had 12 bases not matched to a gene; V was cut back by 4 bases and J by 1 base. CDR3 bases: TGTGCCAGCAGCCCGATTACAGGACTAGCGGATATCCAAGAGACCCAGTACTTC. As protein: CASSPITGLADIQETQYF.

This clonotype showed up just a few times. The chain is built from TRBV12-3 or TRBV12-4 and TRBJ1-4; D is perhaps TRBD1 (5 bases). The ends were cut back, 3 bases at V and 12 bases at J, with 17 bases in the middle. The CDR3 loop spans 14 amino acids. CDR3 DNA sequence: TGTGCCAGCAGTTTCTCCCGGGGCAAGGGAGAACTGTTTTTT. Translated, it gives CASSFSRGKGELFF.

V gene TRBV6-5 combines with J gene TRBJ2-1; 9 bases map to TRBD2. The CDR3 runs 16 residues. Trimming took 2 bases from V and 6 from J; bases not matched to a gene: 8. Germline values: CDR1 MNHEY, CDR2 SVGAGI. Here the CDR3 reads CASSYAGGPKGNEQFF. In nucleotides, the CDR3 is TGTGCCAGCAGTTACGCGGGAGGGCCGAAGGGCAATGAGCAGTTCTTC.

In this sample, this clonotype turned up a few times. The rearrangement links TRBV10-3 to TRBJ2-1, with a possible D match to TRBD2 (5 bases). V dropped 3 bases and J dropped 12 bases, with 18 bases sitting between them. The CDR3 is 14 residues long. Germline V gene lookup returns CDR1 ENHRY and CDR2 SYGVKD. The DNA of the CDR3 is TGTGCCATCAGTGACTCGGGAAGAACAGTGGGGCAGTTCTTC. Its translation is CAISDSGRTVGQFF.

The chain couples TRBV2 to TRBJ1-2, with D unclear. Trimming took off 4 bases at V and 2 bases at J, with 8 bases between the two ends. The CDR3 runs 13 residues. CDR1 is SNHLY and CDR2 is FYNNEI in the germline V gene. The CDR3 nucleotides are TGTGCCAGCAGTGTTTACCGGAACTATGGCTACACCTTC. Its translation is CASSVYRNYGYTF.

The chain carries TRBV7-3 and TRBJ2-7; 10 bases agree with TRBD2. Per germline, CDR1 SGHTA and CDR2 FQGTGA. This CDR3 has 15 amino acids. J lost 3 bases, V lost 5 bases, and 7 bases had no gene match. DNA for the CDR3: TGTGCCAGCAGCCCGGGACTAGCGATAATCTACGAGCAGTACTTC. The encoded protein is CASSPGLAIIYEQYF.

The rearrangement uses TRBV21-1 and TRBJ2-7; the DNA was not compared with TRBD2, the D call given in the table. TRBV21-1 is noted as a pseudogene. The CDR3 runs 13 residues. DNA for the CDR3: TGTGCCAGCAGCAACCCTCAAGGCTACGAGCAGTACTTC. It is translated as CASSNPQGYEQYF.

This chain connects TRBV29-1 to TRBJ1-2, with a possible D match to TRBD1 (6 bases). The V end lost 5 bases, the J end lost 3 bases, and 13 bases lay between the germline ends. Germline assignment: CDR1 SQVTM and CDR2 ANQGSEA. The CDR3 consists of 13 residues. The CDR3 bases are TGCAGCGTTAGGGGGACGGGGGACTATGGCTACACCTTC. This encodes CSVRGTGDYGYTF.

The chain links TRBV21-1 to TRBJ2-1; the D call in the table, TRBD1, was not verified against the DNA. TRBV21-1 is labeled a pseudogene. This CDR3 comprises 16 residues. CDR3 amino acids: CASSKALGQWYNEQFF. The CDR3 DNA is TGTGCCAGCAGCAAGGCGCTGGGGCAATGGTACAATGAGCAGTTCTTC.

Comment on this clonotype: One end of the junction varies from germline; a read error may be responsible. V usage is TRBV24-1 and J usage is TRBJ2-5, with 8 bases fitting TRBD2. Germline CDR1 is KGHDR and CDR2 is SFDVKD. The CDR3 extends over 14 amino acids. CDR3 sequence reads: CATRERGPKEAQYF. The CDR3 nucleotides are TGTGCCACCCGAGAGCGGGGGCCCAAAGAGGCCCAGTACTTC.

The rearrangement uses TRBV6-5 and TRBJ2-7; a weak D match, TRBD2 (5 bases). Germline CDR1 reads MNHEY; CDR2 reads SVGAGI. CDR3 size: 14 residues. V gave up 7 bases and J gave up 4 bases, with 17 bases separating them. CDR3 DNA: TGTGCCAGCAAGGCTCCGGGGTCTATTTACGAGCAGTACTTC. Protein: CASKAPGSIYEQYF.

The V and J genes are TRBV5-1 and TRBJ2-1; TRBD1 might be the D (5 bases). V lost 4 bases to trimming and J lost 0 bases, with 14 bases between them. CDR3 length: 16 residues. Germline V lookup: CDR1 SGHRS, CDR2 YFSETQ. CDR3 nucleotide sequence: TGCGCCAGCAGCCCCCCGACAGTAAGCTCCTACAATGAGCAGTTCTTC. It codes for CASSPPTVSSYNEQFF.

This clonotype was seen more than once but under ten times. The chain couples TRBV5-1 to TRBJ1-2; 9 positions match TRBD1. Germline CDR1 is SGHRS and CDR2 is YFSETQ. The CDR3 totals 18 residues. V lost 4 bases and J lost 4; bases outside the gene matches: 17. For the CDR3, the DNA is TGCGCCAGCAGCATTTCCTTTCCGACAGGGGGGTGGGCCTATGGCTACACCTTC. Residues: CASSISFPTGGWAYGYTF.

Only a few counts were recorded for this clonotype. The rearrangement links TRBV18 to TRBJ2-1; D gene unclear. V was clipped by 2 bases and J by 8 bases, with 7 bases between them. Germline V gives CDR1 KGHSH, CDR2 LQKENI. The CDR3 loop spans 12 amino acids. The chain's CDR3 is CASSPYEDEQFF. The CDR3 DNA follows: TGTGCCAGCTCACCATATGAAGATGAGCAGTTCTTC.

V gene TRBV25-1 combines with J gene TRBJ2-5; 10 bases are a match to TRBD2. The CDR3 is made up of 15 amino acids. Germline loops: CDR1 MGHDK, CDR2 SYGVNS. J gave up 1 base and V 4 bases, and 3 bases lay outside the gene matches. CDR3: CASSGGLAAQETQYF. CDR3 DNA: TGTGCCAGCAGTGGAGGACTAGCGGCCCAAGAGACCCAGTACTTC.

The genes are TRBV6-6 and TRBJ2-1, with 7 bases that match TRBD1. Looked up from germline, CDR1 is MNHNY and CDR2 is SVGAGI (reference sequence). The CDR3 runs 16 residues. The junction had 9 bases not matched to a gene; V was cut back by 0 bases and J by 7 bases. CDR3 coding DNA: TGTGCCAGCAGTTACTCGAGGCAGGGGGAAGAAAATGAGCAGTTCTTC. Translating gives CASSYSRQGEENEQFF.

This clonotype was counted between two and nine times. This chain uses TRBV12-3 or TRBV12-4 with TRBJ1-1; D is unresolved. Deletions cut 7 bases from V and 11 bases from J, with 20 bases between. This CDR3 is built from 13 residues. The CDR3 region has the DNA TGTGCCAGCACCGATCCGGGAAGGGCTTGGGCTTTCTTT. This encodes CASTDPGRAWAFF.

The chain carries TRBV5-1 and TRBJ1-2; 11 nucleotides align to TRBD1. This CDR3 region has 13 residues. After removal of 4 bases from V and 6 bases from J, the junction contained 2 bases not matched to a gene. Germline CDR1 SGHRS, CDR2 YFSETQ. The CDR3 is CASSKGQGDGYTF. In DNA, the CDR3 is TGCGCCAGCAGCAAGGGACAGGGGGATGGCTACACCTTC.